This record looks at one TCR beta chain sequence and its context. Its antigen remains undetermined. Qualities for individual bases were not recorded, and no much larger clone is one base off. This specimen belongs to a study of cytomegalovirus exposure and HLA in healthy donors (dated 2017 in TCRdb). At the level of the whole study: An earlier analysis of approximately 640 of the donors reported approximately 300 Gb of sequence data and roughly 110 million unique TCR beta sequences from about 180 million T cells. Approximately 330 gigabases of sequencing data and around 80 million unique TCR sequences made up an early release that covered 500 to 700 HLA-typed donors. Rather than using new phenotypic data, the later analysis identified candidate immune exposures from TCR beta sequences and from how often those sequences occurred across donors. The number of donors typed differed by locus, with roughly 620-630 for A, B, C, DRB1 and DQB1, around 560 for DQA1, 600 to 610 for DPA1, and some 440 for DPB1. A few DR-DQ haplotypes were treated as single units for association and clustering because of strong linkage in the cohort. To predict cytomegalovirus infection status, the study combined high-throughput TCR immunosequencing, statistical association of individual TCRs with disease status, and machine learning. A later genetic analysis used genome-wide SNP genotypes for about 60% of the 666 donors, treating that subset as a discovery cohort. Besides the first cohort of roughly 700 subjects, a separate validation cohort made up of 120 different subjects was used. Class I and class II HLA loci were covered by the typing at four-digit resolution. The T cell repertoires of 670 or so subjects were profiled by immunosequencing and related to cytomegalovirus serostatus. An earlier analysis of 587 of the donors used high-throughput TCR beta sequencing to judge whether each TCR beta V gene segment behaved as functional or pseudogenic. Among approximately 370 genotyped donors of the cohort, an average of approximately 200,000 unique TCR beta nucleotide sequences was sequenced per donor, of which about 20% were non-productive. Donor age, sex, ethnicity and CMV serostatus were collected together with the repertoire data. To study patterns of TCR occurrence, a later analysis re-analyzed previously published TCR beta repertoires from around 660 donors and added high-resolution HLA genotyping. The study was designed to test whether signatures of past pathogen exposure could be identified by cataloging public T cell receptors. All discovery cohort repertoires had been generated using a single sequencing platform. Of the roughly 410 genotyped donors, less than 90% were placed in the genetic ancestry cluster associated with self-reported Caucasian donors.

Results and caveats for the whole study, not just this receptor: Cytomegalovirus status was reported to be diagnosed by the classifier with high specificity and sensitivity in both the original and validation cohorts. A later analysis found that most CMV-associated TCR beta chains appeared HLA-restricted, with HLA associations seemingly driven largely by CMV exposure. Only TCR beta chains were sequenced in this cohort, and the absence of alpha or paired-chain data limited detectable features. V-gene and J-gene trimming of TCR beta chains was associated with a missense DCLRE1C variant in a later genetic analysis, and the association was replicated in an independent cohort. Assigning TCR associations to individual alleles was difficult when HLA alleles, especially DR and DQ, strongly co-occurred. Several of the top co-occurrence clusters appeared to be linked to parvovirus B19, influenza, CMV and Epstein-Barr virus, according to a later analysis. Because the 87-base-pair reads could not distinguish some IMGT-functional V segments, including TRBV6-2 and TRBV6-3, those segments were excluded. In an earlier analysis of 587 of the donors, most TCR beta V segments appeared in productive rearrangements about 90% or about 30% of the time, broadly matching IMGT annotations. A further reported finding was that TCR beta sequences accurately predicted the HLA-A and HLA-B alleles for most subjects in the first cohort. Specific HLA alleles were associated with 15,000 to 20,000 TCR beta sequences at a false discovery rate of 0.05 in a later analysis. Three of the identified cytomegalovirus-associated TCR beta chains were confirmed in vitro to be specific for cytomegalovirus antigens. A later analysis found that TCR association rates varied across HLA loci, with DRB1 alleles showing the most associated TCRs and HLA-C alleles the fewest. CMV serostatus was the only immune exposure information available for the cohort. In a later analysis, HLA-associated TCR beta chains were found to be more clonally expanded and to have lower generation probabilities than equally common non-associated chains. Because counts were too low, more than 15 rarely observed V segments, including chromosome 9 orphons, were excluded from the earlier analysis of fewer than 650 of the donors. A total of about 150 TCR beta chains were listed by the study as associated with cytomegalovirus. Because HLA typing was missing for some donors at each locus, association tests included only the typed subset. According to a later genetic analysis, donors in an Asian-associated ancestry cluster had fewer N-insertions in productive TCRs than the roughly 700-donor mean. The authors suggested that the approach could potentially be extended to other disease states and immunological phenotypes. Across donors, most TCR sequences were observed very rarely, whereas some public TCRs were present in many individuals. A group of highly shared sequence variants was considered likely to be a technical artifact of the sequencing pipeline. Sequencing depth was assumed to be roughly uniform across donors in the presence/absence analyses, though that assumption may not hold. Correlated functional status among segregating V segments might reflect linkage disequilibrium, but an unknown experimental factor could not be ruled out.

According to the germline V gene, CDR1 reads SGHVS and CDR2 reads FQNEAQ. Its CDR3 holds 13 amino acids, cysteine through phenylalanine. The only DNA kept is the CDR3, 39 bases in frame from the first base. The trim is 1 base for V and 9 bases for J, with a gap of 11 bases between the germline ends. Libraries were made using the immunoSEQ multiplex PCR assay. For the multiplex PCR, a mixture combining 60 forward primers for TCR Vbeta segments and 13 reverse primers for TCR Jbeta segments was used. A multiplex PCR assay on genomic DNA amplified the CDR3 region of rearranged TCR beta genes. Amplified TCR beta libraries were sequenced as 87-base-pair reads on the Illumina HiSeq System. Per the source publication's procedure: In a later analysis, around 80 million unique TCR beta chains were counted across the approximately 640 repertoires, and about 10 million of these chains were shared by at least two donors. Raw reads were error-corrected and collapsed into unique sequences by a nearest-neighbor algorithm in which closely related sequences were merged to remove PCR and sequencing errors. V, D and J gene segments were assigned by aligning CDR3 sequences to IMGT reference sequences. For a sequence to be retained, at least a six-nucleotide match to both a V gene segment and a J gene segment was required. A rearrangement was called productive if the CDR3 had no stop codons and remained in frame with V and J, and every other rearrangement was called non-productive. Following IMGT convention, CDR3 was defined as the stretch from the second conserved V-encoded cysteine up to the conserved J-encoded phenylalanine. Sequences without an unambiguous match to a single V gene segment were excluded from the earlier analysis of about 630 of the donors. In an earlier analysis of 450 to 750 of the donors, a V segment was called functional when productive rearrangements were above 56.7%, and segregating when the standard deviation between donors exceeded 5%. To diagnose cytomegalovirus status from the catalog of TCR beta chain sequences, a statistical classification framework was built. A later analysis assigned V and J genes by comparing TCR nucleotide sequences with IMGT/GENE-DB human TR gene sequences. The TCRdist pipeline was used in a later analysis to assign CDR3 sequences and most-parsimonious VDJ recombination scenarios. In a later analysis, each TCR beta chain was defined by its CDR3 amino acid sequence together with its V-gene family, and reads without a unique V-gene family were excluded. As a way to deal with suspected cross-contamination and a sequencing artifact, a later analysis dropped over 550 nucleotide sequences that were highly shared and had low generation probability. In a later analysis, a clonal expansion index for each public chain was calculated from normalized within-repertoire ranks of inferred template counts. In a later analysis, generation probabilities were computed with a VDJ recombination model fitted to out-of-frame rearrangements, and the resulting probabilities were checked against IGoR. Hypergeometric tests were used in a later analysis to score TCR-TCR, TCR-HLA and TCR-CMV co-occurrence, with a repertoire-size bias correction applied to the TCR pairs. A later analysis estimated false discovery rates by permuting HLA or CMV assignments 20 times. In a later analysis, co-occurring TCRs were grouped using DBSCAN, with TCRdist sequence similarity added in when clustering inside HLA-allele-positive subsets. Repertoires with fewer than 30,000 or more than 120,000 public chains were left out of co-occurrence clustering, as were five repertoires with anomalous nucleotide sharing. In TCRdb, the immuneACCESS table is reduced to in-frame sequences with V and J assigned. These tables do not hold every clone; where another copy was compared, an unresolved V gene accounts for under half, and the others remain unexplained. V, J and clone size are those of that table, while D and trimming were read from the DNA. This sample gives more than 95,000 clones in total; 60% to 85% of them show up just once. The ten largest clones take up roughly 5% of the sample.

The cohort was made up of 666 healthy bone marrow donors. Cohort members were all nominally healthy when sampled, although unrecorded immune exposures were likely present. The donor was CMV seropositive and belonged to the group of 250 to 300 seropositive cohort members. A peripheral blood sample was provided by each donor, and peripheral blood mononuclear cells were used for TCR beta sequencing. Genomic DNA extraction from the blood cell samples was performed with the Qiagen DNeasy Blood Extraction Kit. Here the chain combines TRBV7-8 and TRBJ2-3, with the D segment identity uncertain. The receptor was isolated from a man in his fifties in good health and CMV-seropositive. Sequenced input: PBMCs. The DNA sequence follows: TGTGCCAGCAGCTTAGAACTCATCGGGACGCAGTATTTT. Its coded protein is CASSLELIGTQYF.